What follows are 16 T cell receptor beta chains derived from one specimen sequenced in a study of neoadjuvant anti-PD-1 for oral cavity cancer (dated by TCRdb to the early 2020s). The time point label corresponds to: before neoadjuvant nivolumab. Library method: the immunoSEQ multiplex PCR assay. In TCRdb, the immuneACCESS table is reduced to in-frame sequences with V and J assigned. These tables do not hold every clone; where another copy was compared, an unresolved V gene accounts for under half, and the others remain unexplained. This sample holds about 8,300 clones; over 40% were observed only once. The ten largest clones add up to 10% to 15% of the sample. Sample: tumor tissue, taken before nivolumab (anti-PD-1) treatment. The receptors here all came from a person aged 35-79 years with oral cavity squamous cell carcinoma.

The chain combines TRBV15 with TRBJ2-1; TRBD2 matches 13 bases. Germline V gene sequence: CDR1 LNHNV, CDR2 YYDKDF (reference sequence). CDR3 length: 22 amino acids. V was pared by 0 bases and J by 5 bases, with 19 bases of the junction left unmatched. The CDR3 here is CATSREGLAGLEGEGNDNEQFF. The CDR3 coding sequence is TGTGCCACCAGCAGAGAGGGACTAGCGGGACTAGAGGGGGAGGGGAATGACAATGAGCAGTTCTTC.

The CDR3 is CASSLASLSEQYF. Written as DNA, the CDR3 is TGTGCCAGCAGCTTAGCGAGTTTGAGTGAGCAGTACTTC. The chain is built from TRBV7-9 and TRBJ2-7, with D uncertain. This CDR3 spans 13 amino acids. Trimming removed 0 bases from V and 7 bases from J, with 10 bases in between. Germline V CDR1 and CDR2: SEHNR, FQNEAQ (reference sequence).

The chain has TRBV6-6 and TRBJ2-5; D gene uncertain. CDR1 is MNHNY, CDR2 SVGAGI, per germline (reference sequence). Trimming removed 2 bases from V and 1 base from J, with 8 bases in between. CDR3 length: 14 residues. This CDR3 is CASSYAGFQETQYF. In DNA, the CDR3 is TGTGCCAGCAGTTACGCCGGGTTCCAAGAGACCCAGTACTTC.

V and J are TRBV7-2 and TRBJ2-1; no clear D. The germline V gene has CDR1 SGHTA and CDR2 FQGNSA. The CDR3 extends over 13 amino acids. Trimming pared 5 bases from V and 2 bases from J, leaving 7 bases between. Here the CDR3 reads CASSIDTYNEQFF. The CDR3 region has the DNA TGTGCCAGCAGCATCGACACCTACAATGAGCAGTTCTTC.

CDR3 loop: CASSAGTGGNEKLFF. CDR3 nucleotide sequence: TGTGCCAGCAGCGCCGGGACAGGGGGTAATGAAAAACTGTTTTTT. The V and J genes are TRBV5-5 and TRBJ1-4, with 11 bases lining up with TRBD1. This CDR3 has 15 residues. V was clipped by 4 bases and J by 4 bases; unmatched bases: 3. Germline values: CDR1 SGHKS, CDR2 YYEKEE (reference sequence).

The gene calls are TRBV12-5 and TRBJ2-2; the match to TRBD1 covers 10 bases. The CDR3 is made up of 15 amino acids. V shed 1 base and J 6 bases; nucleotides not matched to a gene: 2. CDR1 and CDR2 (germline): LGHNT, FRNRAP. CDR3 loop: CASGLGQGAAGELFF. The DNA of the CDR3 is TGTGCTAGTGGTTTGGGACAGGGGGCGGCCGGGGAGCTGTTTTTT.

The chain links TRBV7-2 to TRBJ1-3; D unresolved. Germline V gene sequence: CDR1 SGHTA, CDR2 FQGNSA. Trimming cost V 2 bases and J 0 bases, with 11 bases left between them. CDR3 length equals 16 residues. CDR3 in amino acids: CASSLMSESSGNTIYF. The CDR3 DNA reads as TGTGCCAGCAGCTTAATGTCCGAGAGCTCTGGAAACACCATATATTTT.

The rearrangement links TRBV5-1 to TRBJ1-5; 9 bases agree with TRBD1. This CDR3 spans 14 amino acids. V was clipped by 1 base and J by 5 bases; unmatched bases: 1. Germline CDR1 and CDR2: SGHRS and YFSETQ. For the CDR3, the DNA is TGCGCCAGCAGCTTGACAGGGGGCGATCAGCCCCAGCATTTT. Translated: CASSLTGGDQPQHF.

V gene TRBV9 combines with J gene TRBJ2-7; D call uncertain. This CDR3 region has 14 residues. Germline-derived CDR1 and CDR2 are SGDLS and YYNGEE. V lost 0 bases and J lost 1, with 8 bases in between. The CDR3 spells CASSVVMVSYEQYF. DNA of the CDR3: TGTGCCAGCAGCGTAGTGATGGTTTCCTACGAGCAGTACTTC. Together with reference TRBV9 and TRBJ2-7, the CDR3 gives the full variable domain: DSGVTQTPKHLITATGQRVTLRCSPRSGDLSVYWYQQSLDQGLQFLIQYYNGEERAKGNILERFSAQQFPDLHSELNLSSLELGDSALYFCASSVVMVSYEQYFGPGTRLTVT.

This clone appeared once. The chain employs TRBV11-3 and TRBJ2-1; D gene ambiguous. The CDR3 runs 12 residues. The V gene lost 1 base and the J gene lost 7 bases, with 5 bases spanning the gap. Germline CDR1 and CDR2: SGHNT and YENEEA. The DNA for the CDR3 is TGTGCCAGCAGCTTAGGCCTAAATGAGCAGTTCTTC. Translated, it gives CASSLGLNEQFF.

This clone has a handful of counts. J is TRBJ1-1 and V is TRBV7-9; D remains ambiguous. V shed 2 bases and J shed 1 base, with 5 bases lying between them. The germline V gene encodes CDR1 SEHNR and CDR2 FQNEAQ (reference sequence). The CDR3 has 13 amino acids. In DNA form, the CDR3 reads TGTGCCAGCAGCTTATGGGGGAACACTGAAGCTTTCTTT. Translated, it gives CASSLWGNTEAFF.

The CDR3, as DNA: TGTGCCAGCAGCGTAGGCCTTAATGAAAAACTGTTTTTT. Protein product: CASSVGLNEKLFF. The rearrangement uses TRBV9 and TRBJ1-4; D is unresolved. The V and J ends lost 0 bases and 4 bases respectively, with 4 bases between them. This CDR3 is 13 amino acids long. Germline CDR1 SGDLS, CDR2 YYNGEE.

The chain is built from TRBV2 and TRBJ2-7; D unresolved. The CDR3 consists of 13 residues. The V and J ends lost 2 bases and 3 bases respectively, with 8 bases between them. CDR1 and CDR2 from the germline V gene are SNHLY and FYNNEI. CDR3 sequence (DNA): TGTGCCAGCAGTGAACCCTTTCTCTACGAGCAGTACTTC. This sequence encodes CASSEPFLYEQYF.

Only a few counts were recorded for this clone. The chain links TRBV7-2 to TRBJ1-5; D is undetermined. This CDR3 has 15 residues. V was clipped by 5 bases and J by 4 bases, with 15 bases between them. Germline V gives CDR1 SGHTA, CDR2 FQGNSA. CDR3 amino acids: CASSKTGQSNQPQHF. In nucleotides, the CDR3 is TGTGCCAGCAGCAAGACCGGCCAGAGTAATCAGCCCCAGCATTTT.

In this sample, this clone is medium-sized (0.01 to 0.1%). This chain joins TRBV7-6 and TRBJ1-1; no clear D gene. The CDR3 length is 13 residues. Between the trimmed V and J ends, which lost 6 bases and 7 bases, there was a span of 15 bases. CDR1 and CDR2 from the germline V gene are SGHVS and FNYEAQ. The CDR3 DNA sequence: TGTGCCAGCAGTCCCACATACACCCATGAAGCTTTCTTT. This codes for CASSPTYTHEAFF.

The J gene is TRBJ2-5, the V gene TRBV28; D is possibly TRBD1 (5 bases). Looked up from germline, CDR1 is MDHEN and CDR2 is SYDVKM. This CDR3 is 12 amino acids long. Trimming pared 8 bases from V and 5 bases from J, leaving 12 bases between. The CDR3, as DNA: TGTGCCAGCGAGACAGTTGAGGAGACCCAGTACTTC. This gives the protein CASETVEETQYF.